A selection of T cell receptor beta chains follows, all from one sample in a study of cytomegalovirus exposure and HLA in healthy donors. TCRdb's copy holds only in-frame clones and misses some; the assay was immunoSEQ multiplex PCR. The data contain some 76,000 clones, 94% of them singletons. The sequenced sample consisted of PBMCs. Receptors originate from a woman aged 18-30 years in good health and CMV-seropositive. CDR3s include the opening cysteine and the closing phenylalanine or tryptophan. Each record gives: V gene, J gene, D gene, clone size, CDR3 DNA, CDR3 protein. The D gene is left open where the match is weak. Expanded clones get a size class; other rows say once, few or many, or leave the size out.

v_gene: TRBV14; j_gene: TRBJ2-3; d_gene: .; abundance: .; CDR3nt: TGTGCCAGCAGCGGACGCGGGGCTAATCAGTATTTT; CDR3aa: CASSGRGANQYF
v_gene: TRBV28; j_gene: TRBJ2-7; d_gene: TRBD2; abundance: .; CDR3nt: TGTGCCAGCAGTTATACTAGCGGGAGTAGACATGAGCAGTACTTC; CDR3aa: CASSYTSGSRHEQYF
v_gene: TRBV5-5; j_gene: TRBJ2-6; d_gene: TRBD1; abundance: .; CDR3nt: TGTGCCAGCAGCTCGGACAGGGGTGGGATCTCTGGGGCCAACGTCCTGACTTTC; CDR3aa: CASSSDRGGISGANVLTF
v_gene: TRBV7-9; j_gene: TRBJ2-7; d_gene: .; abundance: once; CDR3nt: TGTGCCAGCAGCTTAATCGGGGGACAGCCCTCCTACGAGCAGTACTTC; CDR3aa: CASSLIGGQPSYEQYF
v_gene: TRBV4-3; j_gene: TRBJ2-7; d_gene: TRBD1; abundance: .; CDR3nt: TGCGCCAGCAGCTCCGGGACAGGGGGCGCTTCCTACGAGCAGTACTTC; CDR3aa: CASSSGTGGASYEQYF
v_gene: TRBV30; j_gene: TRBJ1-4; d_gene: .; abundance: .; CDR3nt: TGTGCCTGGAGTGTCGTACCTGGAAAGATGGCGGCTAATGAAAAACTGTTTTTT; CDR3aa: CAWSVVPGKMAANEKLFF
v_gene: TRBV9; j_gene: TRBJ2-5; d_gene: TRBD1; abundance: .; CDR3nt: TGTGCCAGCAGCTACCGACAGGGCCAAGAGACCCAGTACTTC; CDR3aa: CASSYRQGQETQYF
v_gene: TRBV28; j_gene: TRBJ1-1; d_gene: TRBD1; abundance: .; CDR3nt: TGTGCCAGCAGTTTGTATACCGACAGGGGGAATGTAGCTTTCTTT; CDR3aa: CASSLYTDRGNVAFF
v_gene: TRBV18; j_gene: TRBJ1-5; d_gene: TRBD1; abundance: .; CDR3nt: TGTGCCAGCTCACCTTCCGGGACAGAGCATCAGCCCCAGCATTTT; CDR3aa: CASSPSGTEHQPQHF
v_gene: TRBV5-1; j_gene: TRBJ1-6; d_gene: TRBD1; abundance: .; CDR3nt: TGCGCCAGCAGCTTGGTGGCAGGGGGCGATTCACCCCTCCACTTT; CDR3aa: CASSLVAGGDSPLHF
v_gene: TRBV6-1; j_gene: TRBJ1-1; d_gene: .; abundance: .; CDR3nt: TGTGCCAGCAGTTGGGCCCCGGACTTTTACACTGAAGCTTTCTTT; CDR3aa: CASSWAPDFYTEAFF